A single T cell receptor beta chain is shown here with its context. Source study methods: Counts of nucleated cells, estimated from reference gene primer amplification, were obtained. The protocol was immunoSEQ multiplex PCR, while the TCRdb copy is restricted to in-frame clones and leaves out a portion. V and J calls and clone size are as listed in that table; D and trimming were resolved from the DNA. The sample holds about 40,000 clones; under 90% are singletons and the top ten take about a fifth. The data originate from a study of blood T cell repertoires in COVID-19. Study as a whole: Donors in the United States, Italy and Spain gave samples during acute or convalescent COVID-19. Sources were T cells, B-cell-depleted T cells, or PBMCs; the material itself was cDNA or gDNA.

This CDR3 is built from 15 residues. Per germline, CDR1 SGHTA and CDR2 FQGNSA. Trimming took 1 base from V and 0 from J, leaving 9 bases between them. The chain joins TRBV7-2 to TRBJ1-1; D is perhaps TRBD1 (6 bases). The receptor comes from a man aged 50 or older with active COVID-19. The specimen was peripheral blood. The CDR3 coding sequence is TGTGCCAGCAGCTTAGGACAGGCCATGAACACTGAAGCTTTCTTT. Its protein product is CASSLGQAMNTEAFF.